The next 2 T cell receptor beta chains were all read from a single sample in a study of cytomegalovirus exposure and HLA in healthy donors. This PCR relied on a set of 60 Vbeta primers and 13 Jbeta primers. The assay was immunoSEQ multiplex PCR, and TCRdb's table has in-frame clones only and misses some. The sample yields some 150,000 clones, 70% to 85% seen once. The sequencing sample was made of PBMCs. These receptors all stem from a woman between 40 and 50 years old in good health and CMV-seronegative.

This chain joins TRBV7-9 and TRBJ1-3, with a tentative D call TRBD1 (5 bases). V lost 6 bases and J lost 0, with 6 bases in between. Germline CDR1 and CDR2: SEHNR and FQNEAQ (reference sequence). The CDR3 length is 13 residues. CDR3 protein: CASSTGSGNTIYF. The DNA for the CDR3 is TGTGCCAGCAGTACAGGCTCTGGAAACACCATATATTTT. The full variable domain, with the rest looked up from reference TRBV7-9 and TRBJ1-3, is DTGVSQNPRHKITKRGQNVTFRCDPISEHNRLYWYRQTLGQGPEFLTYFQNEAQLEKSRLLSDRFSAERPKGSFSTLEIQRTEQGDSAMYLCASSTGSGNTIYFGEGSWLTVV.

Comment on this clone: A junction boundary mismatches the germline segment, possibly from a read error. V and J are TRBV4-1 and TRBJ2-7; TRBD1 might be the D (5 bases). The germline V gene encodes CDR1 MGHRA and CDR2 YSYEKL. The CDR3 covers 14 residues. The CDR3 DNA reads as TGCGCCAGCAGCCCTCAGGGTAGTGACGGAATAAGACGCTTC. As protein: CASSPQGSDGIRRF.